A single sample is the source of the 10 T cell receptor beta chains below, sequenced in a study of blood T cells in healthy people across ages. It was with a sample-barcoded 5' primer and a J-beta primer mix that a second PCR of about 6 to 12 cycles was run. Via MiXCR, TCRdb re-called the 5' RACE reads, giving one row per CDR3 protein. The sample holds over 1,200,000 distinct CDR3 sequences, almost 60% seen once. Input material: blood. These receptors all come from a man aged 18 to 30 in good health.

The chain is built from TRBV12-5 and TRBJ2-5; 7 bases agree with TRBD2. V lost 3 bases, J lost 3 bases, and 13 bases stayed unmatched. The CDR3 has 17 amino acids. Germline loops: CDR1 LGHNT, CDR2 FRNRAP. As DNA, the CDR3 is TGTGCTAGTGGTTTCACCCTCGCGGCGGGGAGGGAAGAGACCCAGTACTTC. This codes for CASGFTLAAGREETQYF.

The chain is built from TRBV20-1 and TRBJ2-4; perhaps TRBD1 as D (7 bases). Germline values: CDR1 DFQATT, CDR2 SNEGSKA (reference sequence). The CDR3 totals 11 residues. The V end was cut by 6 bases, the J end by 8 bases, with 11 bases between. The DNA of the CDR3 is TGCAGTGCCACCAGGGGGGACATTCAGTACTTC. This encodes CSATRGDIQYF.

This clonotype appeared a few times. The chain carries TRBV2 and TRBJ2-4; 7 bases are a match to TRBD2. V was pared by 6 bases and J by 12 bases, with 8 bases of the junction left unmatched. The CDR3 has 12 residues. Germline CDR1 reads SNHLY; CDR2 reads FYNNEI. Here the CDR3 reads CASRGLADNQYF. The DNA of the CDR3 is TGTGCCAGCAGGGGGCTAGCGGATAATCAGTACTTC.

The V call is TRBV9, the J call TRBJ1-1, with 12 bases lining up with TRBD1. Germline loops: CDR1 SGDLS, CDR2 YYNGEE. Germline trimming cut 4 bases from V and 4 bases from J; bases unmatched to any gene: 8. The CDR3 has 16 amino acids. CDR3 amino acids: CASSPRDRGRSTEAFF. CDR3 nucleotides: TGTGCCAGCAGCCCCCGGGACAGGGGGCGAAGCACTGAAGCTTTCTTT.

The DNA for the CDR3 is TGCGCCAGCAGCTTCCTGGGGGGCTACCTCCTTAACTACGAGCAGTACTTC. This gives the protein CASSFLGGYLLNYEQYF. The chain carries TRBV5-1 and TRBJ2-7; D may correspond to TRBD1 or TRBD2 (6 bases each). The germline V gene has CDR1 SGHRS and CDR2 YFSETQ. The CDR3 loop spans 17 amino acids. The V end was cut by 2 bases, the J end by 3 bases, with 21 bases between.

The chain joins TRBV27 to TRBJ2-7; a possible D gene is TRBD1 (5 bases). The J call is in doubt because the DNA end fits TRBJ2-5 better. Looked up from germline, CDR1 is MNHEY and CDR2 is SMNVEV (reference sequence). There are 14 residues in the CDR3. CDR3 coding DNA: TGTGCCAGCAGTGGACATTCTGCGAGGGAGACCCAGTACTTC. It encodes CASSGHSARETQYF.

This clonotype was observed a few times. The chain combines TRBV29-1 with TRBJ2-7; D remains unclear. CDR3 length: 12 residues. V dropped 5 bases and J dropped 2 bases, with 10 bases sitting between them. From germline, CDR1 is SQVTM and CDR2 ANQGSEA. CDR3 residues: CSVRIEAYEQYF. CDR3 coding DNA: TGCAGCGTTCGAATAGAGGCCTACGAGCAGTACTTC.

This clonotype was found a few times. CDR3 sequence: CASSTGLAGNEQYF. In DNA, the CDR3 is TGTGCCAGCAGTACGGGACTAGCGGGTAACGAGCAGTACTTC. The chain combines TRBV27 with TRBJ2-7; TRBD2 matches at 12 bases. This CDR3 is built from 14 residues. Germline trimming cut 5 bases from V and 5 bases from J; bases unmatched to any gene: 4. The V gene's germline CDR1 is MNHEY and CDR2 SMNVEV (reference sequence).

The chain has TRBV5-1 and TRBJ1-4; D might be TRBD1 (6 bases). The CDR3 runs to 14 residues. Germline V CDR1 and CDR2: SGHRS, YFSETQ. Between the trimmed V and J ends, which lost 4 bases and 7 bases, there was a span of 14 bases. The CDR3 is CASSRRGGIEKLFF. The CDR3 DNA reads as TGCGCCAGCAGCCGCCGAGGGGGAATTGAAAAACTGTTTTTT.

J is TRBJ2-7 and V is TRBV4-2, with D unresolved. CDR1 and CDR2 (germline): LGHNA, YNFKEQ. This CDR3 region has 17 residues. Trimming removed 0 bases from V and 3 bases from J, with 18 bases in between. The CDR3 here is CASSQDTTVSNLYEQYF. CDR3 sequence (DNA): TGTGCCAGCAGCCAAGATACAACAGTATCAAACCTCTACGAGCAGTACTTC.